This T cell receptor (beta chain) comes out of a study of PD-1 blockade in classical Hodgkin lymphoma. General study findings and limits: Underlying causes for the observed repertoire differences were not defined, possibly disease activity or prior therapy. Complete responders' baseline diversity resembled that of newly diagnosed patients. Patients starting nivolumab under 1 year after ASCT were excluded. Diversity in CD4+ TCRs, unlike that measured in CD8+ TCRs, had risen significantly by C4D1.

This CDR3 has 13 amino acids. V lost 1 base and J lost 5, with 8 bases in between. The germline V gene encodes CDR1 LNHDA and CDR2 SQIVND (reference sequence). Time point meaning: cycle 4 day 1 (C4D1), after about 6 weeks of nivolumab. Exposure to brentuximab vedotin varied, and each patient had relapsed following autologous stem cell transplantation. This clone was detected ten times or more. Its antigen remains unknown. Different DNA sequences within this sample yield the same CDR3. Libraries were prepared by immunoSEQ multiplex PCR; TCRdb keeps only in-frame clonotypes and omits some of them. The top ten hold over 20% of the sample, which has about 24,000 clones, approximately 80% seen once.

This clonotype originated in a human donor with classical Hodgkin lymphoma. This specimen consisted of peripheral blood mononuclear cells (PBMCs), obtained before the fourth cycle of nivolumab. The rearrangement uses TRBV19 and TRBJ1-1; D ambiguous. CDR3 coding DNA: TGTGCCAGTAGTATAGGGACGGCTACTGAAGCTTTCTTT. It is translated as CASSIGTATEAFF.